Each of the 10 T cell receptor beta chains below was sequenced from the same sample in a study of T-cell reconstitution after alpha-beta-depleted transplantation in children. TCRbeta library construction was performed incorporating unique molecular identifiers. TCRdb re-analysed the PCR reads in MiXCR, keeping a single row per CDR3 protein. The table records around 800,000 distinct CDR3 sequences, roughly 16% of them present only once. The starting material was PBMCs, mostly from graft donor cells, obtained 360 days after TCRalphabeta/CD19-depleted stem cell transplant. All receptors derive from a male patient aged 10 to 17 who had a stem cell transplant for acute lymphoblastic leukemia, so the T cells may come from the graft donor.

This chain connects TRBV7-7 to TRBJ2-1; D possibly corresponds to TRBD1 (6 bases). The germline gives CDR1 SSHAT, CDR2 FNYEAQ (reference sequence). Trimming removed 0 bases from V and 10 bases from J, with 10 bases in between. The CDR3 runs to 13 residues. This CDR3 is CASSLATGREQFF. The CDR3 bases are TGTGCCAGCAGCTTAGCGACAGGACGAGAGCAGTTCTTC.

This clonotype was recorded a few times. The rearrangement uses TRBV5-5 and TRBJ2-5, with 14 positions matching TRBD2. Germline CDR1 and CDR2: SGHKS and YYEKEE (reference sequence). V was clipped by 5 bases and J by 3 bases; unmatched bases: 12. There are 18 residues in the CDR3. Written as DNA, the CDR3 is TGTGCCAGCAGAAAGATAACTGGACTAGCGGGAGGTAAAGAGACCCAGTACTTC. Its protein product is CASRKITGLAGGKETQYF.

This clonotype was seen more than once but under ten times. The chain combines TRBV12-3 or TRBV12-4 with TRBJ1-2, with D uncertain. The CDR3 covers 13 residues. V lost 5 bases and J lost 2, with 9 bases in between. For the CDR3, the DNA is TGTGCCAGCAGTCCCAGTTGGAACTATGGCTACACCTTC. Protein product: CASSPSWNYGYTF.

There are a few counts of this clonotype. The chain uses TRBV7-6 and TRBJ2-7; TRBD2 matches 12 bases. With V trimmed by 5 bases and J by 2 bases, 7 bases remained unmatched. The CDR3 has 16 residues. Per germline, CDR1 SGHVS and CDR2 FNYEAQ. DNA of the CDR3: TGTGCCAGCAGCCAAGGACTAGCGGGGCCAACCTACGAGCAGTACTTC. This codes for CASSQGLAGPTYEQYF.

The chain uses TRBV5-4 and TRBJ2-7, with TRBD2 matching 13 bases. CDR1 is SGHNT, CDR2 YYREEE, per germline (reference sequence). Trimming cost V 4 bases and J 6 bases; bases outside gene matches: 7. The CDR3 spans 15 residues. The CDR3 DNA is TGTGCCAGCAGCCGAAAACTAGCGGGAGGGGGCGAGCAGTACTTC. It is translated as CASSRKLAGGGEQYF.

The J gene is TRBJ2-1, the V gene TRBV7-2, with TRBD2 matching over 8 bases. The CDR3 spans 16 residues. Germline loops: CDR1 SGHTA, CDR2 FQGNSA. V gave up 0 bases and J gave up 4 bases; unmatched junction bases: 5. CDR3 coding DNA: TGTGCCAGCAGCTTAGCGTCTAGCGGGCTGTACAATGAGCAGTTCTTC. Residues: CASSLASSGLYNEQFF.

The sample holds a few counts of this clonotype. The chain links TRBV5-1 to TRBJ2-3; TRBD2 matches 7 bases. The CDR3 is made up of 15 amino acids. The V gene end was trimmed by 9 bases and the J gene end by 4 bases; junction bases not matched to a gene: 14. From germline, CDR1 is SGHRS and CDR2 YFSETQ. CDR3 region: CATQLTAGFADTQYF. The CDR3 DNA is TGCGCCACCCAGCTGACAGCGGGGTTTGCAGATACGCAGTATTTT.

This chain links TRBV20-1 with TRBJ2-7, with 11 bases aligning to TRBD1. The CDR3 extends over 14 amino acids. V lost 5 bases and J lost 4; bases outside the gene matches: 7. Germline V gene lookup returns CDR1 DFQATT and CDR2 SNEGSKA (reference sequence). The CDR3 spells CSAGQGAYSYEQYF. The CDR3 nucleotides read TGCAGTGCTGGACAGGGGGCTTATTCTTACGAGCAGTACTTC.

This rearrangement joins TRBV2 to TRBJ1-1; D gene uncertain. CDR3 size: 13 residues. V was clipped by 2 bases and J by 1 base, with 5 bases between them. CDR1 and CDR2 (germline): SNHLY, FYNNEI. CDR3 nucleotide sequence: TGTGCCAGCAGTGAAAGCTGGAACACTGAAGCTTTCTTT. This sequence encodes CASSESWNTEAFF. The whole variable domain, filled in from reference TRBV2 and TRBJ1-1, reads EPEVTQTPSHQVTQMGQEVILRCVPISNHLYFYWYRQILGQKVEFLVSFYNNEISEKSEIFDDQFSVERPDGSNFTLKIRSTKLEDSAMYFCASSESWNTEAFFGQGTRLTVV.

J is TRBJ1-1 and V is TRBV5-1, with D perhaps matching TRBD1 (6 bases). Trimming cost V 4 bases and J 4 bases, with 14 bases left between them. The CDR3 has 14 residues. CDR1 SGHRS and CDR2 YFSETQ come from the germline V gene. Here the CDR3 reads CASSTGGASTEAFF. The CDR3 bases are TGCGCCAGCAGCACTGGGGGGGCCTCCACTGAAGCTTTCTTT.